Each of the 9 T cell receptor beta chains below was sequenced from the same sample in a study of T cell repertoires and Cas9 in healthy adults (dated by TCRdb to the late 2010s). Receptor libraries were prepared by the immunoSEQ multiplex PCR assay. The immuneACCESS repertoire file appears here via TCRdb, limited to in-frame rearrangements. These files lack a portion of the clones; in checked studies, under half of the deficit traces to unresolved V genes, and the cause of the others is not known. This sample is represented by over 14,000 clones; about 91% of them were singletons. The top ten clones comprise about 1.5% of the sample. Sequenced: Tregs (CD4+, CD25+, CD127-, CD137-, CD154-) from PBMCs; culture status not recorded. These receptors were taken from a human donor in good health.

V usage is TRBV5-1 and J usage is TRBJ2-5; D is unclear. The CDR3 covers 12 residues. V lost 0 bases and J lost 5, with 5 bases in between. Looked up from germline, CDR1 is SGHRS and CDR2 is YFSETQ. CDR3 protein: CASSLDGETQYF. In DNA form, the CDR3 reads TGCGCCAGCAGCTTGGATGGGGAGACCCAGTACTTC.

The rearrangement links TRBV30 to TRBJ1-2, with D perhaps TRBD1 (5 bases). The length of the CDR3 is 14 residues. Germline V gene data show CDR1 as GTSNPN and CDR2 as SVGIG (reference sequence). V was shortened by 2 bases and J by 4 bases, with 14 bases between the two germline ends. The CDR3 reads CAWSRQGRSYGYTF. CDR3 bases: TGTGCCTGGAGTAGGCAGGGCCGGTCCTATGGCTACACCTTC.

This clone was seen a handful of times. The V call is TRBV21-1, the J call TRBJ2-1; TRBD2, the table's D call, lacks a check against the DNA. TRBV21-1 is a recognized pseudogene. This CDR3 is 16 amino acids long. The CDR3 nucleotides are TGTGCCAGCAGCAACTCCTCGACCGCTAGCTACAATGAGCAGTTCTTC. This gives the protein CASSNSSTASYNEQFF.

The chain joins TRBV27 to TRBJ2-1; D may be TRBD2 (6 bases). CDR3 length equals 14 residues. Trimming removed 3 bases from V and 9 bases from J, with 15 bases in between. Germline V gives CDR1 MNHEY, CDR2 SMNVEV (reference sequence). CDR3 protein: CASSFVGRRAEQFF. Here the CDR3 DNA reads TGTGCCAGCAGTTTTGTGGGCCGGAGGGCTGAGCAGTTCTTC.

J is TRBJ2-7 and V is TRBV28; TRBD2 aligns across 8 bases. Trimming cost V 5 bases and J 7 bases; bases outside gene matches: 13. Looked up from germline, CDR1 is MDHEN and CDR2 is SYDVKM. The CDR3 consists of 15 residues. The CDR3 nucleotides are TGTGCCAGCAGTCTACAGACGGGAGGGCCGTCGGAGCAGTACGTC. Translated: CASSLQTGGPSEQYV.

CDR3 residues: CASSEIAGGPRETQYF. The CDR3 DNA is TGTGCCAGCAGTGAAATAGCGGGGGGGCCTCGGGAGACCCAGTACTTC. The chain has TRBV2 and TRBJ2-5; 11 nucleotides line up with TRBD2. This CDR3 has 16 amino acids. J gave up 5 bases and V 2 bases, and 7 bases lay outside the gene matches. Looked up from germline, CDR1 is SNHLY and CDR2 is FYNNEI.

V usage is TRBV23-1 and J usage is TRBJ2-5, with D perhaps matching TRBD1 or TRBD2 (5 bases each). TRBV23-1 qualifies as an ORF whose function is uncertain. V lost 8 bases and J lost 4, with 17 bases in between. The CDR3 loop spans 14 amino acids. The CDR3, as DNA: TGCGCCAGCGGAAACCGGGACGTCGGAGAGACCCAGTACTTC. Encoded protein: CASGNRDVGETQYF.

The sample holds one count of this clone. The V call is TRBV5-1, the J call TRBJ2-5; D is ambiguous. Trimming removed 7 bases from V and 1 base from J, with 11 bases in between. The CDR3 runs to 13 residues. Germline V lookup: CDR1 SGHRS, CDR2 YFSETQ. In nucleotides, the CDR3 is TGCGCCAGCCGTACAGTGCCCCAAGAGACCCAGTACTTC. Translation gives CASRTVPQETQYF.

The chain recombines TRBV18 with TRBJ2-1; D is perhaps TRBD2 (6 bases). CDR1 KGHSH and CDR2 LQKENI come from the germline V gene. V lost 8 bases to trimming and J lost 3 bases, with 14 bases between them. The CDR3 runs 14 residues. The CDR3 spells CASVSRELYNEQFF. CDR3 DNA: TGTGCCAGCGTATCCCGGGAGCTCTACAATGAGCAGTTCTTC.